The 6 T cell receptor beta chains presented below share a single source sample, sequenced in a study of blood T cell repertoires in COVID-19. The assay was immunoSEQ multiplex PCR, and TCRdb's table has in-frame clones only and misses some. The table records roughly 250,000 clones, under 85% of them present only once. The source material was peripheral blood. The receptors come from a human donor with COVID-19, enrolled during active disease. The donor label of this sample is uncertain.

V is TRBV28 and J is TRBJ1-1; 9 bases align to TRBD1. This CDR3 is built from 11 residues. Germline lookup yields CDR1 MDHEN and CDR2 SYDVKM. The trim removed 8 bases at V and 8 bases at J, leaving 3 bases unmatched. This chain's CDR3 is CASVTGGEAFF. The CDR3 bases are TGTGCCAGCGTTACAGGGGGCGAAGCTTTCTTT.

This clone was picked up many times. The J gene is TRBJ2-1, the V gene TRBV24-1; 8 positions match TRBD2. Germline V gene sequence: CDR1 KGHDR, CDR2 SFDVKD. CDR3 length: 16 residues. Trimming took 5 bases from V and 5 from J; bases not matched to a gene: 10. CDR3 DNA: TGTGCCACCAGTGGTACGGGAGGGGTATACGACAATGAGCAGTTCTTC. Protein sequence: CATSGTGGVYDNEQFF.

This clone occurred once. This chain uses TRBV27 with TRBJ1-5, with no clear D. The CDR3 covers 14 residues. V was trimmed by 6 bases and J by 5 bases, leaving 14 bases between them. Per the germline V gene, CDR1 is MNHEY and CDR2 is SMNVEV (reference sequence). The CDR3 is CASSSLVSDQPQHF. CDR3 DNA: TGTGCCAGCAGCTCCCTTGTTTCCGATCAGCCCCAGCATTTT.

The chain uses TRBV3-1 (or the pseudogene TRBV3-2) and TRBJ1-2; 9 bases map to TRBD1. The CDR3 has 17 residues. V was clipped by 1 base and J by 7 bases; unmatched bases: 13. In germline, CDR1 is LGHDT, CDR2 YNNKEL (reference sequence). For the CDR3, the DNA is TGTGCCAGCAGCCAAGGTGTATTCAGAACAGGGGGCTCTGGCTACACCTTC. This translates into CASSQGVFRTGGSGYTF.

A single count supports this clone. The chain employs TRBV28 and TRBJ1-2; 8 bases align to TRBD1. The CDR3 loop spans 13 amino acids. Germline lookup yields CDR1 MDHEN and CDR2 SYDVKM. After removal of 10 bases from V and 4 bases from J, the junction contained 8 bases not matched to a gene. In nucleotides, the CDR3 is TGTGCCAACTCGAGGACAGGGCTCTATGGCTACACCTTC. The encoded protein is CANSRTGLYGYTF.

The CDR3 protein is CASSYGQHTEAFF. In DNA, the CDR3 is TGTGCCAGCAGCTACGGACAGCACACTGAAGCTTTCTTT. The gene calls are TRBV7-9 and TRBJ1-1, with D possibly matching TRBD1 (6 bases). Germline V gives CDR1 SEHNR, CDR2 FQNEAQ (reference sequence). V gave up 4 bases and J gave up 3 bases, with 9 bases separating them. CDR3 length: 13 amino acids.